A single sample is the source of the 2 T cell receptor beta chains below, sequenced in a study of long-term antiretroviral therapy in people with HIV. Sequencing relied on immunoSEQ assay v3.0, run at survey level. Only in-frame clones appear in the TCRdb table, and some are missing; sequencing was by immunoSEQ multiplex PCR. The data contain some 16,000 clones, more than 60% of them singletons. Sequenced material: unsorted PBMCs, taken 2.1 to 2.2 years before starting antiretroviral therapy. These receptors all stem from a man aged 25 to 45 with HIV.

The chain employs TRBV27 and TRBJ2-5, with D possibly matching TRBD2 (6 bases). The CDR3 consists of 13 residues. Germline values: CDR1 MNHEY, CDR2 SMNVEV (reference sequence). Trimming took off 3 bases at V and 3 bases at J, with 8 bases between the two ends. The CDR3: CASSLGRKETQYF. As DNA, the CDR3 is TGTGCCAGCAGTTTGGGGAGGAAAGAGACCCAGTACTTC.

The chain joins TRBV19 to TRBJ1-4; maybe TRBD1 (6 bases). Germline V lookup: CDR1 LNHDA, CDR2 SQIVND (reference sequence). Trimming cost V 3 bases and J 4 bases, with 9 bases left between them. The CDR3 runs to 14 residues. CDR3 in DNA: TGTGCCAGTAGTATTACAGGGAATAATGAAAAACTGTTTTTT. Amino acid sequence: CASSITGNNEKLFF.